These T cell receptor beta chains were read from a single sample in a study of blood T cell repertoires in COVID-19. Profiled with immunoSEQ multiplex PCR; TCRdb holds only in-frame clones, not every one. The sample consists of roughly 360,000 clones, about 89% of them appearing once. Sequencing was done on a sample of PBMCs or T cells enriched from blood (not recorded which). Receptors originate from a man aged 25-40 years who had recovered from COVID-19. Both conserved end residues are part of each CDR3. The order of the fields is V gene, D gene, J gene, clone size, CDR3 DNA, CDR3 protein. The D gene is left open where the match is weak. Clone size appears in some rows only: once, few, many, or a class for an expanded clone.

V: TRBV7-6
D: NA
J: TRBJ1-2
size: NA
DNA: TGTGCCAGCAGCCCAGTTGAAGTACGCGGCTACACCTTC
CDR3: CASSPVEVRGYTF

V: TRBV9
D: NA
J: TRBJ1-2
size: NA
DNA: TGTGCCAGCAGCGGGGGAGAGAAGGGGGAGCTTGGCTACACCTTC
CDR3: CASSGGEKGELGYTF

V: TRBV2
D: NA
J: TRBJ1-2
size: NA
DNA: TGTGCCAGCACCCCCCCGGGGGGGTATGGCTACACCTTC
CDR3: CASTPPGGYGYTF

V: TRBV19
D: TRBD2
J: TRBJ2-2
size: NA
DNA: TGTGCCAGTAGTATAGCGGGGGGGCCAAACGGGGAGCTGTTTTTT
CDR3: CASSIAGGPNGELFF

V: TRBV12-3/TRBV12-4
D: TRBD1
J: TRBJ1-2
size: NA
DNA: TGTGCCAGCAGTACGGACAGGGTATATGGCTACACCTTC
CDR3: CASSTDRVYGYTF

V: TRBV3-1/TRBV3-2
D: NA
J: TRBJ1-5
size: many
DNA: TGTGCCAGCAGCCAAGACAGGAATCAGCCCCAGCATTTT
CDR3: CASSQDRNQPQHF

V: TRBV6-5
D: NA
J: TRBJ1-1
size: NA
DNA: TGTGCCAGCAGTTACACAAGCAGGGAGGGCACTGAAGCTTTCTTT
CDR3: CASSYTSREGTEAFF

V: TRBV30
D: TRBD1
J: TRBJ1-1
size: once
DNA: TGTGCCTGGAATATCCGGGACAGGGGGGTGACTGAAGCTTTCTTT
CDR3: CAWNIRDRGVTEAFF

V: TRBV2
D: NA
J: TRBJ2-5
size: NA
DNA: TGTGCCAGCAGTTACACGTACCAAGAGACCCAGTACTTC
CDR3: CASSYTYQETQYF

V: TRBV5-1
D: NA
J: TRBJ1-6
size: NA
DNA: TGCGCCAGCAGCAGGGGGAATAATAATTCACCCCTCCACTTT
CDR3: CASSRGNNNSPLHF

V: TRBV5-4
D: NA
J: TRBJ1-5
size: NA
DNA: TGTGCCAGCAGCTTAGGGGTTGGAAATCAGCCCCAGCATTTT
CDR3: CASSLGVGNQPQHF

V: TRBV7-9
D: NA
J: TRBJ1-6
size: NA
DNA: TGTGCCAGCAGACCCCAGGGGCATATGAATTCACCCCTCCACTTT
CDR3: CASRPQGHMNSPLHF

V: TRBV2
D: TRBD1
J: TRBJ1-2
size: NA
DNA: TGTGCCAACAAGGACAGGGGGGTAAATGGCTACACCTTC
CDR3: CANKDRGVNGYTF

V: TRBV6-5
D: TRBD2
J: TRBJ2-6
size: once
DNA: TGTGCCAGCAGACTAGCGGGGGCCAACGTCCTGACTTTC
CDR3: CASRLAGANVLTF

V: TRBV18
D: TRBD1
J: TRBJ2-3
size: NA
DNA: TGTGCCAGCTCACGACAGGGGAAAAGCACAGATACGCAGTATTTT
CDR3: CASSRQGKSTDTQYF